The clone carrying this T cell receptor (delta chain) was detected a few times. A single base separates this from a much larger clone, so it may be a read error. The data are from a study of gammadelta T cells in human blood. The length of the CDR3 is 17 residues. Germline lookup yields CDR1 GEAIGNYY and CDR2 EKD. TCRdb ran CATT on the RT-PCR reads. The data contain approximately 410 delta-chain clones, roughly 32% of them seen just once; the ten biggest clones take up about a fifth. V and J are TRDV2 and TRDJ1, with 8 bases fitting TRDD3. Input material: Vgamma9Vdelta2 gamma-delta T cells from cord blood. The receptor was derived from a newborn. CDR3 DNA sequence: TGTGCCAGTGACGTACTGGGGGCCACGGATGAGAGCGATAAACTCATCTTT. It translates to CASDVLGATDESDKLIF.